These 20 T cell receptor beta chains were sequenced from one sample in a study of cytomegalovirus exposure and HLA in healthy donors (dated by TCRdb to 2016 to 2017). Library prep was done by the immunoSEQ multiplex PCR assay. A mixture of 60 forward primers for TCR Vbeta segments and 13 reverse primers for TCR Jbeta segments was used in the multiplex PCR. The clones in this table, taken by TCRdb from immuneACCESS, are in-frame only. Not every clone is retained; where verified, under half of the shortfall comes from an unresolved V gene, and the cause of the rest is unknown. This sample has some 150,000 clones in its table, and 82% of those were observed once. Under 8% of the sample belongs to the ten largest clones. The sequenced sample consisted of PBMCs. These receptors all come from a woman between 50 and 59 years old in good health and CMV-seropositive.

The CDR3: CASSEGGWRNYEQYF. The CDR3 nucleotides read TGTGCCAGCAGTGAAGGAGGGTGGCGGAACTACGAGCAGTACTTC. The V gene is TRBV6-1, the J gene TRBJ2-7; tentative D call: TRBD2 (5 bases). Trimming left V 1 base short and J 3 bases short, with 13 bases between. Germline V gene sequence: CDR1 MNHNS, CDR2 SASEGT. The CDR3 runs 15 residues.

The sample holds one count of this clone. The chain is built from TRBV11-1 and TRBJ2-7, with D uncertain. CDR1 is SGHAT, CDR2 FQDESV, per germline (reference sequence). The CDR3 extends over 14 amino acids. Trimming took 1 base from V and 2 from J, leaving 9 bases between them. In DNA, the CDR3 is TGTGCCAGCAGCTTAGGCGGTTGGGCCTACGAGCAGTACTTC. Its protein is CASSLGGWAYEQYF.

The CDR3 reads CASSQVLGQGPGNTIYF. CDR3 bases: TGTGCCAGCAGCCAAGTTTTGGGACAGGGGCCTGGAAACACCATATATTTT. The genes are TRBV4-2 and TRBJ1-3, with 10 bases that match TRBD1. Unmatched junction bases numbered 5, after V lost 1 base and J lost 2 bases. The germline V gene has CDR1 LGHNA and CDR2 YNFKEQ. The CDR3 loop spans 17 amino acids.

The genes are TRBV12-5 and TRBJ1-1, with D tentatively TRBD1 (5 bases). The CDR3 runs to 14 residues. CDR1 and CDR2 (germline): LGHNT, FRNRAP. Trimming took 6 bases from V and 2 from J, leaving 13 bases between them. CDR3 loop: CASGRGDSNTEAFF. DNA of the CDR3: TGTGCTAGTGGACGTGGGGACTCTAACACTGAAGCTTTCTTT.

The chain links TRBV14 to TRBJ2-5; 9 bases line up with TRBD1. V dropped 6 bases and J dropped 2; count of bases not matched to a gene: 16. Germline CDR1 reads SGHDN; CDR2 reads FVKESK. The CDR3 extends over 18 amino acids. CDR3: CASSKIRDRVGPQETQYF. The CDR3, as DNA: TGTGCCAGCAGTAAAATCCGGGACAGGGTAGGCCCTCAAGAGACCCAGTACTTC.

This chain joins TRBV9 and TRBJ2-4; 7 bases line up with TRBD2. V trimming: 0 bases; J trimming: 8 bases; junction bases outside the gene matches: 2. Germline loops: CDR1 SGDLS, CDR2 YYNGEE. There are 13 residues in the CDR3. The CDR3 DNA reads as TGTGCCAGCAGCGTAGCGGGGAGGGACATTCAGTACTTC. Amino acids: CASSVAGRDIQYF. Variable domain in full (rest from reference TRBV9 and TRBJ2-4): DSGVTQTPKHLITATGQRVTLRCSPRSGDLSVYWYQQSLDQGLQFLIQYYNGEERAKGNILERFSAQQFPDLHSELNLSSLELGDSALYFCASSVAGRDIQYFGAGTRLSVL.

This clone has more than one count but fewer than ten. This chain joins TRBV4-3 and TRBJ1-4, with D maybe TRBD1 (6 bases). Per germline, CDR1 LGHNA and CDR2 YSLEER. This CDR3 is built from 16 residues. Trimming cost V 1 base and J 3 bases, with 12 bases left between them. CDR3 DNA: TGCGCCAGCAGCCAAGTTCCACAGGGCCCTAATGAAAAACTGTTTTTT. It is translated as CASSQVPQGPNEKLFF.

The V call is TRBV7-2, the J call TRBJ1-3; maybe TRBD1 (5 bases). The CDR3 is 14 residues long. Trimming stripped 4 bases from V and 2 bases from J, with 9 bases between. CDR1 is SGHTA, CDR2 FQGNSA, per germline. For the CDR3, the DNA is TGTGCCAGCAGCTCGGGACTGACTGGAAACACCATATATTTT. Translated: CASSSGLTGNTIYF.

Only one count was recorded for this clone. The chain carries TRBV6-8 and TRBJ2-7, with a weak D call TRBD2 (6 bases). CDR1 MNHGY and CDR2 SAAAGT come from the germline V gene. V lost 2 bases and J lost 1, with 15 bases in between. CDR3 length: 16 residues. DNA for the CDR3: TGTGCCAGCAGTTACCCCTGGGCCGGAGGGTCCTACGAGCAGTACTTC. As protein: CASSYPWAGGSYEQYF.

The rearrangement links TRBV4-3 to TRBJ1-2, with a possible D match to TRBD1 (6 bases). CDR1 and CDR2 (germline): LGHNA, YSLEER. V lost 3 bases and J 4 bases, leaving 15 bases between the germline ends. There are 15 residues in the CDR3. The CDR3 here is CASSQMTGDSYGYTF. CDR3 in DNA: TGCGCCAGCAGCCAGATGACAGGAGATAGCTATGGCTACACCTTC.

This sequence joins TRBV6-1 and TRBJ2-7; D might be TRBD2 (7 bases). CDR3 length: 15 residues. V was shortened by 3 bases and J by 4 bases, with 16 bases between the two germline ends. Germline CDR1 reads MNHNS; CDR2 reads SASEGT. The CDR3 reads CASSDFRAGAYEQYF. CDR3 sequence (DNA): TGTGCCAGCAGTGATTTTCGGGCGGGGGCTTACGAGCAGTACTTC.

V and J are TRBV5-8 and TRBJ2-7; possible D gene TRBD2, 6 bases. In germline, CDR1 is SGHTS, CDR2 YDEGEE. Trimming left V 4 bases short and J 0 bases short, with 17 bases between. The CDR3 runs to 16 residues. The CDR3 reads CASSRDSRRASYEQYF. In DNA form, the CDR3 reads TGTGCCAGCAGCCGGGACTCCCGACGGGCCTCCTACGAGCAGTACTTC.

The chain links TRBV21-1 to TRBJ1-5; the D segment call TRBD1 is taken from the table without a DNA check. TRBV21-1 counts as a pseudogene. The CDR3 covers 18 residues. The CDR3 spells CASKDTKQGKGPYQPQHF. CDR3 DNA sequence: TGTGCCAGCAAGGACACTAAACAGGGTAAGGGGCCCTATCAGCCCCAGCATTTT.

The rearrangement links TRBV18 to TRBJ2-2; the D gene is possibly TRBD2 (5 bases). Germline CDR1 reads KGHSH; CDR2 reads LQKENI. The CDR3 sequence is 14 residues long. The ends were cut back, 3 bases at V and 1 base at J, with 6 bases in the middle. CDR3 protein: CASSPAGNTGELFF. Here the CDR3 DNA reads TGTGCCAGCTCACCGGCGGGGAACACCGGGGAGCTGTTTTTT.

The rearrangement joins TRBV6-6 to TRBJ1-5; D uncertain. CDR1 MNHNY and CDR2 SVGAGI come from the germline V gene (reference sequence). Trimming shortened V by 1 base and J by 1 base, and 5 bases separated the two germline ends. This CDR3 has 14 amino acids. The CDR3 region is CASSYFGSNQPQHF. CDR3 bases: TGTGCCAGCAGTTACTTCGGGAGCAATCAGCCCCAGCATTTT.

This clone was detected a few times. V gene TRBV7-9 combines with J gene TRBJ2-7; the match to TRBD2 covers 14 bases. The J segment lost 3 bases and the V segment lost 5 bases, leaving 3 bases of the junction unmatched. The germline V gene encodes CDR1 SEHNR and CDR2 FQNEAQ (reference sequence). CDR3 length: 15 residues. The CDR3 region is CASSKGTSGSYEQYF. The CDR3 DNA reads TGTGCCAGCAGCAAAGGGACTAGCGGGAGCTACGAGCAGTACTTC. Using reference TRBV7-9 and TRBJ2-7 for the parts outside the CDR3, the full variable domain is DTGVSQNPRHKITKRGQNVTFRCDPISEHNRLYWYRQTLGQGPEFLTYFQNEAQLEKSRLLSDRFSAERPKGSFSTLEIQRTEQGDSAMYLCASSKGTSGSYEQYFGPGTRLTVT.

The genes are TRBV9 and TRBJ2-2; weak D call: TRBD1 (5 bases). The CDR3 is 14 amino acids. Germline V gene lookup returns CDR1 SGDLS and CDR2 YYNGEE. V was cut by 3 bases and J by 5 bases, with 11 bases left in between. The DNA of the CDR3 is TGTGCCAGCAGCGCAATGACAGTTACCGGGGAGCTGTTTTTT. Amino acids: CASSAMTVTGELFF.

V and J are TRBV7-2 and TRBJ2-3; D remains ambiguous. CDR1 and CDR2 from the germline V gene are SGHTA and FQGNSA. The germline V and J ends were trimmed by 1 base and 2 bases, with 10 bases remaining between them. The CDR3 runs 15 residues. The CDR3 bases are TGTGCCAGCAGCTTAGAGTTCCGAGTCACAGATACGCAGTATTTT. As protein: CASSLEFRVTDTQYF.

CDR3 in DNA: TGTGCCAGCAGTTTGCAACCCCGGGACATTGGCGTTTACGTTGGCTACACCTTC. Encoded protein: CASSLQPRDIGVYVGYTF. The V gene is TRBV27, the J gene TRBJ1-2, with D maybe TRBD1 (6 bases). Per the germline V gene, CDR1 is MNHEY and CDR2 is SMNVEV (reference sequence). The germline V and J ends were trimmed by 3 bases and 7 bases, with 27 bases remaining between them. CDR3 size: 18 residues.

The chain links TRBV7-2 to TRBJ2-7, with a possible D match to TRBD1 (5 bases). Germline V gene data show CDR1 as SGHTA and CDR2 as FQGNSA. The CDR3 is 13 residues long. V was clipped by 5 bases and J by 6 bases, with 14 bases between them. CDR3 nucleotide sequence: TGTGCCAGCAGCCCCGGGCCTCAGGGCGAGCAGTACTTC. Amino acids: CASSPGPQGEQYF. Filled out from reference TRBV7-2 and TRBJ2-7, the complete variable domain reads GAGVSQSPSNKVTEKGKDVELRCDPISGHTALYWYRQSLGQGLEFLIYFQGNSAPDKSGLPSDRFSAERTGGSVSTLTIQRTQQEDSAVYLCASSPGPQGEQYFGPGTRLTVT.